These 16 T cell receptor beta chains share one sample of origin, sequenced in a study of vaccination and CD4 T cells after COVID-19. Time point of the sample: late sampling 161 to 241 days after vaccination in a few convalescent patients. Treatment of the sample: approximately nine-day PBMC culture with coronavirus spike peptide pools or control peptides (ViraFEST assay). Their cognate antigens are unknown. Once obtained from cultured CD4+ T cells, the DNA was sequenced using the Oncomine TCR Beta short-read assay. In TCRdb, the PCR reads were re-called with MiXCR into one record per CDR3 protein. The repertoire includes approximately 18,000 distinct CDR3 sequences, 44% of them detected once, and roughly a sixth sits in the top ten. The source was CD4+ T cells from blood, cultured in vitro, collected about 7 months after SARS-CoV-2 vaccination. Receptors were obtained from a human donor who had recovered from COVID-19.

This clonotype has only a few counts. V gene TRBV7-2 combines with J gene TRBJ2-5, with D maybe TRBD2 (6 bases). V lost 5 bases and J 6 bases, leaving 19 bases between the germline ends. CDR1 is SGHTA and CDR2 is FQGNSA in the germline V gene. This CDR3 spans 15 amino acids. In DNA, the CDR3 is TGTGCCAGCAGCAGGGGAGGTGGGTCGAAGAAGACCCAGTACTTC. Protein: CASSRGGGSKKTQYF.

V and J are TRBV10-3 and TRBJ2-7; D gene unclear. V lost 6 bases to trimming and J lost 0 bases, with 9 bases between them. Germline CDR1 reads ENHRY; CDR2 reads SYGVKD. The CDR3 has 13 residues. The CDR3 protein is CAIRKDDSYEQYF. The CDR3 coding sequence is TGTGCCATCAGAAAGGACGACTCCTACGAGCAGTACTTC.

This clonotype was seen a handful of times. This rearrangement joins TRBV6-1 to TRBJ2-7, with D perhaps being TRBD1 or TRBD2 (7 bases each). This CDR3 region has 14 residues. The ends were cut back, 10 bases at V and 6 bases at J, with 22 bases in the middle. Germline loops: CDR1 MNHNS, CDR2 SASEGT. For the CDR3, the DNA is TGTGCCACGGTGGGGGGGACAGCCAGCCCCGAGCAGTACTTC. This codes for CATVGGTASPEQYF.

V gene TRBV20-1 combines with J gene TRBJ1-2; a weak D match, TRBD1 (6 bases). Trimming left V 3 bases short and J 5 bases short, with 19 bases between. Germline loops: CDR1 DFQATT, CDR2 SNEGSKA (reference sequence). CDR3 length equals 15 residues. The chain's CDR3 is CSASETGGVGYGYTF. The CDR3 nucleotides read TGCAGTGCTAGTGAGACAGGAGGAGTAGGTTATGGCTACACCTTC.

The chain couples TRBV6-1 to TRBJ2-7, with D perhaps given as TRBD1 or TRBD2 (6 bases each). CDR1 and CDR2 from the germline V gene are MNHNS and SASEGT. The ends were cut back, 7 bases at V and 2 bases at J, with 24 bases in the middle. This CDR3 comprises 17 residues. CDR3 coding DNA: TGTGCCAGCACCAAACTCCCCGAATTGGGGGGCGCCTACGAGCAGTACTTC. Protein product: CASTKLPELGGAYEQYF.

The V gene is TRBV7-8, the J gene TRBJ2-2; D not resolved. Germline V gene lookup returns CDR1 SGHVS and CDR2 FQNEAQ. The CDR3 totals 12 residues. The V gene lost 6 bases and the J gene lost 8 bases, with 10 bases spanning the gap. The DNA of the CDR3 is TGTGCCAGCAGTAGACTTTTGGGGGAGCTGTTTTTT. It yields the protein CASSRLLGELFF.

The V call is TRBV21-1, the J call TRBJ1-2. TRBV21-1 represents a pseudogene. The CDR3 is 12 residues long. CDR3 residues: CASSPNRERYTF. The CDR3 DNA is TGTGCCAGCAGCCCCAATAGGGAACGCTACACCTTC.

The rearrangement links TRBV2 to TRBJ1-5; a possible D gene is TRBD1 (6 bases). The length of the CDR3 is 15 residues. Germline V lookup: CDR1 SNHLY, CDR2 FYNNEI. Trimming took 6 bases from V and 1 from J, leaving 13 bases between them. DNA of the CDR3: TGTGCCAGCAGGAAAGGGGGGGTGAGCAATCAGCCCCAGCATTTT. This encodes CASRKGGVSNQPQHF.

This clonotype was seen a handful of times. This CDR3 reads CSALDRLLAKNIQYF. The CDR3 region has the DNA TGCAGTGCTCTCGACAGACTGCTAGCCAAAAACATTCAGTACTTC. The chain employs TRBV20-1 and TRBJ2-4; D possibly corresponds to TRBD1 (5 bases). The CDR3 runs 15 residues. The germline gives CDR1 DFQATT, CDR2 SNEGSKA (reference sequence). The ends were cut back, 5 bases at V and 0 bases at J, with 14 bases in the middle.

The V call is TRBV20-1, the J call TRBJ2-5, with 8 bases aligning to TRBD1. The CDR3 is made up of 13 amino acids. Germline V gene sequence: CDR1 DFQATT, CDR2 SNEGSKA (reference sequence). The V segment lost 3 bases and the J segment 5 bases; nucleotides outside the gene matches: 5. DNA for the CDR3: TGCAGTGCTAGCTCAGGGGGCGCGGAGACCCAGTACTTC. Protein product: CSASSGGAETQYF.

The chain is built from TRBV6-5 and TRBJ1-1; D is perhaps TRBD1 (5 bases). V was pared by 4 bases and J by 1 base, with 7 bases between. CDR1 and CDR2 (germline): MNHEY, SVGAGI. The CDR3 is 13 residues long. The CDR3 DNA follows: TGTGCCAGCAGTTCCGGGACGAACACTGAAGCTTTCTTT. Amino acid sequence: CASSSGTNTEAFF.

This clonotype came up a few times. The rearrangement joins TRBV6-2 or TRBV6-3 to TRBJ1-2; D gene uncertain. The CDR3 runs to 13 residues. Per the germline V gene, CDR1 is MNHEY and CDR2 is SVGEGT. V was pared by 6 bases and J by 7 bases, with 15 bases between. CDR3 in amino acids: CASRWDAAGGYTF. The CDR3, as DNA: TGTGCCAGCAGGTGGGATGCCGCTGGTGGCTACACCTTC.

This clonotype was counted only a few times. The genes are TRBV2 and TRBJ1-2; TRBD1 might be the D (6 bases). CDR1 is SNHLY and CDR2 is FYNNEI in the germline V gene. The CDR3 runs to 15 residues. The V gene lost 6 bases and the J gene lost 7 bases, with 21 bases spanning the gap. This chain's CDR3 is CASRPPPRGLSGYTF. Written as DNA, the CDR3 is TGTGCCAGCAGGCCACCGCCCAGGGGACTTAGTGGCTACACCTTC. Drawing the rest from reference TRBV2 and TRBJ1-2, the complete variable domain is EPEVTQTPSHQVTQMGQEVILRCVPISNHLYFYWYRQILGQKVEFLVSFYNNEISEKSEIFDDQFSVERPDGSNFTLKIRSTKLEDSAMYFCASRPPPRGLSGYTFGSGTRLTVV.

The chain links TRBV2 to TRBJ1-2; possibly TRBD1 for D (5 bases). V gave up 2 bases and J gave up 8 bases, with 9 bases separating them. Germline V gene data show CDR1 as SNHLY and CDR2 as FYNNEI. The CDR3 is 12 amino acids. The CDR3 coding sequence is TGTGCCAGCAGTGAAACTGGGGCGGGCTACACCTTC. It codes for CASSETGAGYTF.

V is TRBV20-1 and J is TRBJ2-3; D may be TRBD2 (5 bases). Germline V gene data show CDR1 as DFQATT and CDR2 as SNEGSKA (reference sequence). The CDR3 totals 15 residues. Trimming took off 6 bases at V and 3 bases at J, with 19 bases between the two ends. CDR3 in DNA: TGCAGTGCGGAGAGGGCACAGCTACGGACAGATACGCAGTATTTT. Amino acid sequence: CSAERAQLRTDTQYF.

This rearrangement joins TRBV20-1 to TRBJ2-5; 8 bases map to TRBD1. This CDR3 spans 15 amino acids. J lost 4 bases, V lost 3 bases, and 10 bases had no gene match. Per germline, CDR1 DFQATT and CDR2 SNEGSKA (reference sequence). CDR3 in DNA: TGCAGTGCTAGTGGTGGACAGGGCGTCGCAGAGACCCAGTACTTC. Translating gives CSASGGQGVAETQYF.